This T cell receptor (beta chain) was sequenced during a study of CD8 T cells in Susac syndrome. The CDR3 runs 16 residues. In germline, CDR1 is SGHNT, CDR2 YYREEE (reference sequence). Trimming took 6 bases from V and 6 from J, leaving 22 bases between them. cDNA came from roughly 0.5 to 1 ug RNA primed by random hexamers. immunoSEQ multiplex PCR amplified TCR beta CDR3 across 54 Vbeta, 13 Jbeta. TCRdb called the immunoSEQ multiplex PCR reads again in MiXCR, with one record for every CDR3 protein. Of 85,000 to 130,000 distinct CDR3 sequences in the sample, approximately 95% were seen once. The patients with Susac syndrome were individuals who fulfilled the recently defined diagnostic criteria for disease that was either definite or probable. Both CD4+ and CD8+ T cells were negatively isolated, and TEMRA cells underwent FACS enrichment.

J is TRBJ2-1 and V is TRBV5-4; possibly TRBD2 for D (6 bases). The source of this sequence is a human donor with Susac syndrome. Sequencing was done on a sample of CD8+ T cells from PBMCs. For the CDR3, the DNA is TGTGCCAGCATCCCGGAAGGTGGGGGGATGCGCAATGAGCAGTTCTTC. Its translation: CASIPEGGGMRNEQFF.